What follows are 25 T cell receptor beta chains derived from one specimen sequenced in a study of PD-L1 blockade in urothelial cancer. The time point here: pretreatment peripheral blood. Assay used: immunoSEQ multiplex PCR; TCRdb lists only in-frame clones, some missing. The table has tens of thousands of clones, roughly 76% seen once. The sample here was PBMCs, taken around atezolizumab (anti-PD-L1) treatment. These receptors were taken from an older man with urothelial cancer.

This clone appeared a few times. The chain couples TRBV30 to TRBJ1-1, with D hard to call. Trimming removed 0 bases from V and 6 bases from J, with 8 bases in between. The germline gives CDR1 GTSNPN, CDR2 SVGIG (reference sequence). The CDR3 is 12 residues long. CDR3 nucleotides: TGTGCCTGGAGTGTACGGGAATCTGAAGCTTTCTTT. Translating gives CAWSVRESEAFF.

A single count supports this clone. The J gene is TRBJ2-7, the V gene TRBV9, with TRBD2 identical over 8 bases. Germline trimming cut 0 bases from V and 4 bases from J; bases unmatched to any gene: 6. CDR1 and CDR2 (germline): SGDLS, YYNGEE. The CDR3 has 15 amino acids. The CDR3 bases are TGTGCCAGCAGCGTAGGCCAGCGGGAGACTTACGAGCAGTACTTC. Its translation is CASSVGQRETYEQYF. The full variable domain, rest sourced from reference TRBV9 and TRBJ2-7, is DSGVTQTPKHLITATGQRVTLRCSPRSGDLSVYWYQQSLDQGLQFLIQYYNGEERAKGNILERFSAQQFPDLHSELNLSSLELGDSALYFCASSVGQRETYEQYFGPGTRLTVT.

The chain uses TRBV11-2 and TRBJ1-2; D unresolved. In germline, CDR1 is SGHAT, CDR2 FQNNGV. Trimming took 0 bases from V and 8 from J, leaving 13 bases between them. CDR3 size: 14 residues. CDR3 nucleotide sequence: TGTGCCAGCAGCTTAGATCTCGGCGGCCGGGGCTACACCTTC. Residues: CASSLDLGGRGYTF. The complete variable domain, with remaining parts taken from reference TRBV11-2 and TRBJ1-2, reads EAGVAQSPRYKIIEKRQSVAFWCNPISGHATLYWYQQILGQGPKLLIQFQNNGVVDDSQLPKDRFSAERLKGVDSTLKIQPAKLEDSAVYLCASSLDLGGRGYTFGSGTRLTVV.

This sequence joins TRBV19 and TRBJ2-2; D ambiguous. The V gene lost 5 bases and the J gene lost 3 bases, with 4 bases spanning the gap. Germline values: CDR1 LNHDA, CDR2 SQIVND (reference sequence). The CDR3 spans 12 residues. As DNA, the CDR3 is TGTGCCAGTAGTCCTTACACCGGGGAGCTGTTTTTT. Translated, it gives CASSPYTGELFF.

The chain is built from TRBV9 and TRBJ2-7, with 7 bases matching TRBD2. V dropped 4 bases and J dropped 6; count of bases not matched to a gene: 10. The CDR3 covers 14 residues. Germline CDR1 reads SGDLS; CDR2 reads YYNGEE. In nucleotides, the CDR3 is TGTGCCAGCAGCATGGGGGGGTGGGGAAGCGAGCAGTACTTC. It yields the protein CASSMGGWGSEQYF.

This clone came up a few times. This chain connects TRBV4-1 to TRBJ2-7; TRBD1 agrees at 8 bases. Losses at the gene ends were 0 bases for V and 5 bases for J; bases not matched to a gene: 6. CDR1 is MGHRA, CDR2 YSYEKL, per germline. This CDR3 region has 15 residues. The chain's CDR3 is CASSQEPTGVHEQYF. DNA of the CDR3: TGCGCCAGCAGCCAAGAACCGACAGGGGTGCACGAGCAGTACTTC.

Here the CDR3 DNA reads TGTGCCAGCTCACCACCTTCAGGATCGAACTATGGCTACACCTTC. It encodes CASSPPSGSNYGYTF. The J gene is TRBJ1-2, the V gene TRBV18; D unclear. The CDR3 runs 15 residues. The germline CDR1 and CDR2 sequences are KGHSH and LQKENI. Trimming removed 0 bases from V and 2 bases from J, with 10 bases in between.

The genes are TRBV5-6 and TRBJ1-2; TRBD1 might be the D (6 bases). The V end was cut by 1 base, the J end by 7 bases, with 14 bases between. CDR1 SGHDT and CDR2 YYEEEE come from the germline V gene. The CDR3 covers 14 residues. Here the CDR3 reads CASSLSAGAGGYTF. CDR3 DNA: TGTGCCAGCAGCTTGAGTGCAGGGGCCGGTGGCTACACCTTC. Complete variable domain (other parts from reference TRBV5-6 and TRBJ1-2): DAGVTQSPTHLIKTRGQQVTLRCSPKSGHDTVSWYQQALGQGPQFIFQYYEEEERQRGNFPDRFSGHQFPNYSSELNVNALLLGDSALYLCASSLSAGAGGYTFGSGTRLTVV.

J is TRBJ2-3 and V is TRBV4-3; possibly TRBD2 for D (5 bases). Germline assignment: CDR1 LGHNA and CDR2 YSLEER. The CDR3 spans 14 residues. The V end was cut by 1 base, the J end by 4 bases, with 9 bases between. The CDR3 sequence is CASSQVASPDTQYF. DNA of the CDR3: TGCGCCAGCAGCCAAGTAGCGTCCCCAGATACGCAGTATTTT.

The chain combines TRBV30 with TRBJ1-1; D uncertain. The germline gives CDR1 GTSNPN, CDR2 SVGIG (reference sequence). The CDR3 consists of 15 residues. V lost 2 bases and J lost 0, with 13 bases in between. The CDR3 region is CAWSRRAPLNTEAFF. CDR3 nucleotide sequence: TGTGCCTGGAGTCGGAGGGCCCCCCTGAACACTGAAGCTTTCTTT.

This clone was seen more than once but under ten times. This chain links TRBV6-1 with TRBJ1-2; D is possibly TRBD1 (5 bases). The CDR3 runs to 14 residues. V lost 7 bases and J 8 bases, leaving 20 bases between the germline ends. CDR1 is MNHNS and CDR2 is SASEGT in the germline V gene. In nucleotides, the CDR3 is TGTGCCAGCATCCCATCCGGGGACGGGGGGGGCTACACCTTC. This gives the protein CASIPSGDGGGYTF.

The chain has TRBV2 and TRBJ2-1, with 13 bases lining up with TRBD2. The CDR3 covers 19 residues. Germline loops: CDR1 SNHLY, CDR2 FYNNEI. V gave up 2 bases and J gave up 7 bases; unmatched junction bases: 14. The CDR3: CASSESGTSGAPSGNEQFF. CDR3 in DNA: TGTGCCAGCAGTGAATCTGGGACTAGCGGGGCGCCCTCGGGGAATGAGCAGTTCTTC.

This chain links TRBV20-1 with TRBJ2-1, with D hard to call. Trimming took off 2 bases at V and 8 bases at J, with 7 bases between the two ends. In germline, CDR1 is DFQATT, CDR2 SNEGSKA (reference sequence). The CDR3 spans 11 residues. CDR3 bases: TGCAGTGCTAGACCGCAGGATGAGCAGTTCTTC. Amino acid sequence: CSARPQDEQFF.

This chain joins TRBV6-4 and TRBJ2-2, with unresolved D. Deletions cut 5 bases from V and 4 bases from J, with 11 bases between. CDR3 length: 14 residues. CDR1 is MRHNA, CDR2 SNTAGT, per germline. In DNA, the CDR3 is TGTGCCAGCAGTACGGTCCGCCTCACCGGGGAGCTGTTTTTT. Translating it yields CASSTVRLTGELFF.

The chain joins TRBV9 to TRBJ1-3; D remains ambiguous. This CDR3 has 15 residues. Germline lookup yields CDR1 SGDLS and CDR2 YYNGEE. Trimming cost V 2 bases and J 0 bases, with 9 bases left between them. The CDR3 is CASSVEQSSGNTIYF. CDR3 in DNA: TGTGCCAGCAGCGTGGAACAGAGCTCTGGAAACACCATATATTTT.

This rearrangement joins TRBV19 to TRBJ1-1, with D possibly TRBD1 on 6 matching bases. This CDR3 is 15 amino acids long. The germline CDR1 and CDR2 sequences are LNHDA and SQIVND (reference sequence). Trimming took 7 bases from V and 0 from J, leaving 15 bases between them. The CDR3 loop reads CASTKGQTLNTEAFF. Written as DNA, the CDR3 is TGTGCCAGTACGAAAGGACAGACTTTGAACACTGAAGCTTTCTTT. Supplemented by reference TRBV19 and TRBJ1-1, the full variable domain reads DGGITQSPKYLFRKEGQNVTLSCEQNLNHDAMYWYRQDPGQGLRLIYYSQIVNDFQKGDIAEGYSVSREKKESFPLTVTSAQKNPTAFYLCASTKGQTLNTEAFFGQGTRLTVV.

The chain links TRBV5-1 to TRBJ1-3; D is unresolved. Germline V gene sequence: CDR1 SGHRS, CDR2 YFSETQ. The length of the CDR3 is 16 residues. The V and J ends lost 0 bases and 0 bases respectively, with 10 bases between them. For the CDR3, the DNA is TGCGCCAGCAGCTTGGGGGGTGGAGGCTCTGGAAACACCATATATTTT. This codes for CASSLGGGGSGNTIYF.

V usage is TRBV6-5 and J usage is TRBJ1-2, with 9 bases matching TRBD1. From germline, CDR1 is MNHEY and CDR2 SVGAGI. V shed 6 bases, J shed 3 bases, and the junction held 2 bases outside the gene matches. The CDR3 is 13 amino acids. The CDR3 bases are TGTGCCAGCAGCAGGGACAGGGACTATGGCTACACCTTC. Encoded protein: CASSRDRDYGYTF.

This clone came up once. The V and J genes are TRBV9 and TRBJ1-2, with D possibly TRBD1 on 6 matching bases. The CDR3 is made up of 14 amino acids. CDR1 is SGDLS and CDR2 is YYNGEE in the germline V gene. V dropped 0 bases and J dropped 6 bases, with 12 bases sitting between them. The CDR3 DNA reads TGTGCCAGCAGCGTAGCGGGGGGCGCGGATGGCTACACCTTC. This gives the protein CASSVAGGADGYTF.

V is TRBV7-2 and J is TRBJ2-3; D gene uncertain. Between the trimmed V and J ends, which lost 10 bases and 1 base, there was a span of 18 bases. CDR3 size: 15 residues. The germline CDR1 and CDR2 sequences are SGHTA and FQGNSA. CDR3 coding DNA: TGTGCCATTTATAGATTAACGCGAGGCACAGATACGCAGTATTTT. It is translated as CAIYRLTRGTDTQYF.

This rearrangement joins TRBV6-1 to TRBJ1-4; D gene ambiguous. Germline V gene lookup returns CDR1 MNHNS and CDR2 SASEGT. Trimming stripped 9 bases from V and 4 bases from J, with 3 bases between. The CDR3 extends over 10 amino acids. CDR3 bases: TGTGCCAGTTATAATGAAAAACTGTTTTTT. Amino acids: CASYNEKLFF.

J is TRBJ1-5 and V is TRBV27; D remains unclear. The germline CDR1 and CDR2 sequences are MNHEY and SMNVEV (reference sequence). V was clipped by 4 bases and J by 5 bases, with 9 bases between them. This CDR3 contains 13 residues. CDR3 nucleotide sequence: TGTGCCAGCAGTTGGGCAATTGATCAGCCCCAGCATTTT. It yields the protein CASSWAIDQPQHF.

This chain uses TRBV5-4 with TRBJ1-2; perhaps TRBD1 as D (6 bases). The ends were cut back, 0 bases at V and 4 bases at J, with 16 bases in the middle. This CDR3 contains 16 residues. CDR1 is SGHNT and CDR2 is YYREEE in the germline V gene (reference sequence). The CDR3 spells CASSLASGALGYGYTF. The CDR3, as DNA: TGTGCCAGCAGCTTGGCCTCAGGGGCCCTAGGCTATGGCTACACCTTC.

V usage is TRBV6-1 and J usage is TRBJ2-7, with a tentative D call TRBD1 (6 bases). Deletions cut 4 bases from V and 4 bases from J, with 11 bases between. The length of the CDR3 is 13 residues. Germline CDR1 is MNHNS and CDR2 is SASEGT. CDR3 bases: TGTGCCAGCAGTGTCTACAGGGATTACGAGCAGTACTTC. This sequence encodes CASSVYRDYEQYF.

The V call is TRBV7-9, the J call TRBJ2-7; 8 nucleotides align to TRBD1. There are 16 residues in the CDR3. Germline trimming cut 4 bases from V and 7 bases from J; bases unmatched to any gene: 15. Germline V CDR1 and CDR2: SEHNR, FQNEAQ (reference sequence). CDR3: CASSSGSEGQAKEQYF. CDR3 DNA: TGTGCCAGCAGCTCGGGGTCGGAGGGACAGGCCAAGGAGCAGTACTTC.